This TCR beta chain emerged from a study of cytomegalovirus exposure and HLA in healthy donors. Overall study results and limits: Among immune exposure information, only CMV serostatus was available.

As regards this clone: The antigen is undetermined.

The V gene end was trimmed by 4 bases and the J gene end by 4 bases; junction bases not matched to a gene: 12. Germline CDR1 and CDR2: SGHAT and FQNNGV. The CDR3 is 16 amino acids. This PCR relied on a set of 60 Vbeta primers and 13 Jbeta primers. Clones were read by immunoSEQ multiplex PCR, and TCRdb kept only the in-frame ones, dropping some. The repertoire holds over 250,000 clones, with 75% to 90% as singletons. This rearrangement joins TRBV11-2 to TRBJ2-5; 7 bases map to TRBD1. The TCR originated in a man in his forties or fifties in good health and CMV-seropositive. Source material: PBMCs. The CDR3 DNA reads TGTGCCAGCAGCTCTGGCTACCGGGACAGCATAGAGACCCAGTACTTC. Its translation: CASSSGYRDSIETQYF.